These 27 T cell receptor beta chains share one sample of origin, sequenced in a study of blood T cell repertoires in COVID-19. The table came from immunoSEQ multiplex PCR; TCRdb's copy has only in-frame clones and leaves some out. This table has 45,000 or so clones, around 75% appearing once. The material sequenced was peripheral blood. All receptors derive from an older man with acute or convalescent COVID-19.

In DNA, the CDR3 is TGTGCCACCAGCGGGGCTAACGGGCCCGATACGCAGTATTTT. This translates into CATSGANGPDTQYF. This chain uses TRBV15 with TRBJ2-3; perhaps TRBD1 as D (5 bases). The CDR3 is made up of 14 amino acids. Deletions cut 5 bases from V and 6 bases from J, with 15 bases between. The germline CDR1 and CDR2 sequences are LNHNV and YYDKDF (reference sequence).

V usage is TRBV10-3 and J usage is TRBJ2-2, with D possibly matching TRBD1 (5 bases). The CDR3 runs 14 residues. The germline CDR1 and CDR2 sequences are ENHRY and SYGVKD. V dropped 4 bases and J dropped 6 bases, with 12 bases sitting between them. The CDR3 nucleotides read TGTGCCATCAGTGGAAGGGGAAGCGCCGGGGAGCTGTTTTTT. It encodes CAISGRGSAGELFF.

This sequence joins TRBV25-1 and TRBJ2-1; 11 positions agree with TRBD2. The length of the CDR3 is 14 residues. V lost 8 bases, J lost 5 bases, and 5 bases stayed unmatched. Germline values: CDR1 MGHDK, CDR2 SYGVNS. The CDR3 loop reads CASGTSGRNNEQFF. The CDR3 nucleotides are TGTGCCAGCGGCACTAGCGGGAGAAACAATGAGCAGTTCTTC. The full variable domain, its missing parts supplied by reference TRBV25-1 and TRBJ2-1, is EADIYQTPRYLVIGTGKKITLECSQTMGHDKMYWYQQDPGMELHLIHYSYGVNSTEKGDLSSESTVSRIRTEHFPLTLESARPSHTSQYLCASGTSGRNNEQFFGPGTRLTVL.

This chain uses TRBV14 with TRBJ2-2, with D possibly TRBD1 on 5 matching bases. Germline CDR1 is SGHDN and CDR2 is FVKESK. The CDR3 has 13 residues. With 3 bases removed from V and 5 bases from J, the gap between germline ends came to 7 bases. The DNA for the CDR3 is TGTGCCAGCAGCCATTACAGGACCGGGGAGCTGTTTTTT. This codes for CASSHYRTGELFF.

This clone appeared once. This rearrangement joins TRBV24-1 to TRBJ2-3; D may be TRBD1 (6 bases). The germline V and J ends were trimmed by 3 bases and 4 bases, with 10 bases remaining between them. From germline, CDR1 is KGHDR and CDR2 SFDVKD. The CDR3 has 14 amino acids. The CDR3 DNA is TGTGCCACCAGTGATCCCAGGGGCCCAGATACGCAGTATTTT. Encoded protein: CATSDPRGPDTQYF.

The gene calls are TRBV3-1 (or the pseudogene TRBV3-2) and TRBJ2-7; TRBD1 matches 9 bases. J was trimmed by 5 bases and V by 3 bases; bases with no gene match: 11. The length of the CDR3 is 16 residues. Germline V gene data show CDR1 as LGHDT and CDR2 as YNNKEL (reference sequence). The CDR3 region has the DNA TGTGCCAGCAGCCAGGATCCGGGACAGGGCTACCACGAGCAGTACTTC. Translation gives CASSQDPGQGYHEQYF.

CDR3 bases: TGCGCCAGCAGTCTACTAGGAAGCTCCTACAATGAGCAGTTCTTC. Amino acids: CASSLLGSSYNEQFF. This chain connects TRBV4-1 to TRBJ2-1, with a possible D match to TRBD2 (5 bases). The CDR3 covers 15 residues. The germline V gene encodes CDR1 MGHRA and CDR2 YSYEKL. Trimming left V 6 bases short and J 0 bases short, with 12 bases between.

The gene calls are TRBV7-8 and TRBJ2-7; 8 bases fit TRBD1. The CDR3 loop spans 13 amino acids. Trimming took 5 bases from V and 4 from J; bases not matched to a gene: 4. Germline-derived CDR1 and CDR2 are SGHVS and FQNEAQ. Here the CDR3 DNA reads TGTGCCAGCAGCCTTGACAGGGGTTACGAGCAGTACTTC. Translating gives CASSLDRGYEQYF.

The rearrangement joins TRBV30 to TRBJ1-2; D gene ambiguous. The CDR3 is 14 residues long. The germline V gene has CDR1 GTSNPN and CDR2 SVGIG (reference sequence). The ends were cut back, 2 bases at V and 4 bases at J, with 14 bases in the middle. CDR3 DNA: TGTGCCTGGAGTCCCGGCGGGCATACCTATGGCTACACCTTC. It yields the protein CAWSPGGHTYGYTF.

This clone showed up just a few times. The rearrangement uses TRBV6-1 and TRBJ1-5, with a weak D call TRBD1 (6 bases). Trimming stripped 2 bases from V and 3 bases from J, with 14 bases between. This CDR3 contains 16 residues. CDR1 and CDR2 from the germline V gene are MNHNS and SASEGT. The CDR3 DNA reads as TGTGCCAGCAGTGAAATCGGGACACTTAACAATCAGCCCCAGCATTTT. Translating it yields CASSEIGTLNNQPQHF.

This chain joins TRBV5-5 and TRBJ2-4; 8 nucleotides match TRBD1. The CDR3 is made up of 16 amino acids. The V and J ends lost 4 bases and 0 bases, in that order; junction bases with no gene match: 6. Germline V CDR1 and CDR2: SGHKS, YYEKEE (reference sequence). The CDR3 nucleotides read TGTGCCAGCAGCCCCGGACAGGGACTAGCCAAAAACATTCAGTACTTC. As protein: CASSPGQGLAKNIQYF.

The chain joins TRBV2 to TRBJ2-1; D may be TRBD1 (5 bases). Germline V gene sequence: CDR1 SNHLY, CDR2 FYNNEI. The V end lost 6 bases, the J end lost 3 bases, and 9 bases lay between the germline ends. This CDR3 is 13 amino acids long. CDR3 nucleotides: TGTGCCAGCAGGGACATGGGCTACAATGAGCAGTTCTTC. It is translated as CASRDMGYNEQFF.

This clone was observed at least ten times. The genes are TRBV5-1 and TRBJ1-4, with a weak D call TRBD1 (6 bases). V was pared by 4 bases and J by 8 bases, with 18 bases between. Germline CDR1 is SGHRS and CDR2 is YFSETQ. The CDR3 totals 15 residues. The CDR3 DNA reads TGCGCCAGCAGCCCCGGGGCAGGGGAAGGGGAAAAACTGTTTTTT. It specifies CASSPGAGEGEKLFF.

The rearrangement joins TRBV11-3 to TRBJ2-1; possible D gene TRBD1, 5 bases. Germline CDR1 reads SGHNT; CDR2 reads YENEEA. The CDR3 sequence is 14 residues long. V was pared by 7 bases and J by 6 bases, with 16 bases between. The CDR3 region is CASTQGQGSNEQFF. CDR3 bases: TGTGCCAGCACTCAAGGCCAGGGAAGCAATGAGCAGTTCTTC.

The rearrangement uses TRBV12-2 and TRBJ1-4; TRBD1, the D gene given by the table, was not confirmed from the DNA. TRBV12-2 is tagged as a pseudogene. This CDR3 contains 13 residues. The CDR3 sequence: CASRPLGQAVLFF. CDR3 DNA sequence: TGTGCAAGTCGCCCCTTGGGACAGGCAGTACTGTTTTTT.

V is TRBV2 and J is TRBJ2-6; TRBD1 agrees at 7 bases. Germline V gene data show CDR1 as SNHLY and CDR2 as FYNNEI. The CDR3 is 15 amino acids. V shed 5 bases, J shed 3 bases, and the junction held 4 bases outside the gene matches. The CDR3 sequence: CASSHRGSGANVLTF. CDR3 nucleotide sequence: TGTGCCAGCAGTCACAGGGGTAGTGGGGCCAACGTCCTGACTTTC.

The chain combines TRBV28 with TRBJ2-1, with a tentative D call TRBD2 (6 bases). This CDR3 is 14 amino acids long. Germline V lookup: CDR1 MDHEN, CDR2 SYDVKM. V lost 6 bases to trimming and J lost 11 bases, with 20 bases between them. CDR3 amino acids: CASRPGGSSNKQFF. CDR3 nucleotide sequence: TGTGCCAGCAGACCCGGGGGTAGTTCAAATAAGCAGTTCTTC.

The V gene is TRBV20-1, the J gene TRBJ2-5; D ambiguous. Deletions cut 6 bases from V and 5 bases from J, with 7 bases between. This CDR3 has 10 residues. Germline assignment: CDR1 DFQATT and CDR2 SNEGSKA (reference sequence). The DNA of the CDR3 is TGCAGTGCCACCAGGGAGACCCAGTACTTC. This codes for CSATRETQYF.

V gene TRBV24-1 combines with J gene TRBJ2-7; 9 bases are shared with TRBD1. CDR3 length: 15 amino acids. V shed 3 bases and J 1 base; nucleotides not matched to a gene: 3. In germline, CDR1 is KGHDR, CDR2 SFDVKD. The CDR3 bases are TGTGCCACCAGTGATGCCGGGACAGGGTCCTACGAGCAGTACTTC. It translates to CATSDAGTGSYEQYF.

This clone was counted a few times. The chain joins TRBV5-1 to TRBJ2-7, with a weak D call TRBD1 (5 bases). The CDR3 contains 14 residues. The V and J ends lost 0 bases and 5 bases respectively, with 12 bases between them. Germline values: CDR1 SGHRS, CDR2 YFSETQ. The CDR3: CASSLGGREHEQYF. The CDR3 DNA reads TGCGCCAGCAGCTTGGGGGGCAGGGAACACGAGCAGTACTTC.

The V gene is TRBV5-4, the J gene TRBJ2-1, with TRBD2 matching 8 bases. This CDR3 comprises 14 residues. V lost 5 bases, J lost 7 bases, and 8 bases stayed unmatched. CDR1 and CDR2 from the germline V gene are SGHNT and YYREEE (reference sequence). CDR3 protein: CASRRGGYTNEQFF. As DNA, the CDR3 is TGTGCCAGCAGACGGGGGGGGTACACAAATGAGCAGTTCTTC.

The chain is built from TRBV4-2 and TRBJ2-1; D gene uncertain. Germline V gene data show CDR1 as LGHNA and CDR2 as YNFKEQ. Trimming pared 0 bases from V and 8 bases from J, leaving 11 bases between. The length of the CDR3 is 14 residues. CDR3 sequence (DNA): TGTGCCAGCAGCCAAGATCTAAGAGTTGATGAGCAGTTCTTC. It translates to CASSQDLRVDEQFF.

The CDR3 DNA reads TGTGCCAGCAGCTTAAGCGTAAGCACAGATACGCAGTATTTT. Translating it yields CASSLSVSTDTQYF. The V gene is TRBV7-8, the J gene TRBJ2-3; D gene ambiguous. The germline V gene encodes CDR1 SGHVS and CDR2 FQNEAQ. Trimming took 2 bases from V and 0 from J, leaving 6 bases between them. CDR3 length: 14 amino acids.

This clone was seen a few times. The chain joins TRBV6-6 to TRBJ1-2, with 8 bases identical to TRBD1. Trimming cost V 6 bases and J 4 bases; bases outside gene matches: 7. This CDR3 comprises 14 residues. CDR1 and CDR2 from the germline V gene are MNHNY and SVGAGI (reference sequence). Here the CDR3 DNA reads TGTGCCAGCAGGCAGGGGGCTCTCCTCTATGGCTACACCTTC. It translates to CASRQGALLYGYTF.

This chain connects TRBV4-1 to TRBJ2-7; 7 positions match TRBD2. The CDR3 extends over 15 amino acids. CDR1 is MGHRA, CDR2 YSYEKL, per germline. The ends lost 1 base at V and 7 bases at J; junction bases unmatched: 10. The CDR3 coding sequence is TGCGCCAGCAGCCAAGTGACTAGCCCTGACGCGGAGCAGTACTTC. Its protein is CASSQVTSPDAEQYF.

The chain recombines TRBV7-2 with TRBJ2-2; weak D call: TRBD2 (6 bases). CDR1 is SGHTA, CDR2 FQGNSA, per germline. With 8 bases removed from V and 4 bases from J, the gap between germline ends came to 17 bases. This CDR3 is 15 amino acids long. The CDR3 spells CASQPTRRGTGELFF. Written as DNA, the CDR3 is TGTGCCAGCCAACCGACTAGAAGGGGCACCGGGGAGCTGTTTTTT.

This clone was seen a handful of times. This chain links TRBV28 with TRBJ1-5; D gene uncertain. V lost 2 bases and J 4 bases, leaving 3 bases between the germline ends. The germline V gene encodes CDR1 MDHEN and CDR2 SYDVKM. The CDR3 covers 12 residues. The DNA for the CDR3 is TGTGCCAGCAGTTTACTAAATCAGCCCCAGCATTTT. It specifies CASSLLNQPQHF. The full variable domain, completed using reference TRBV28 and TRBJ1-5, is DVKVTQSSRYLVKRTGEKVFLECVQDMDHENMFWYRQDPGLGLRLIYFSYDVKMKEKGDIPEGYSVSREKKERFSLILESASTNQTSMYLCASSLLNQPQHFGDGTRLSIL.